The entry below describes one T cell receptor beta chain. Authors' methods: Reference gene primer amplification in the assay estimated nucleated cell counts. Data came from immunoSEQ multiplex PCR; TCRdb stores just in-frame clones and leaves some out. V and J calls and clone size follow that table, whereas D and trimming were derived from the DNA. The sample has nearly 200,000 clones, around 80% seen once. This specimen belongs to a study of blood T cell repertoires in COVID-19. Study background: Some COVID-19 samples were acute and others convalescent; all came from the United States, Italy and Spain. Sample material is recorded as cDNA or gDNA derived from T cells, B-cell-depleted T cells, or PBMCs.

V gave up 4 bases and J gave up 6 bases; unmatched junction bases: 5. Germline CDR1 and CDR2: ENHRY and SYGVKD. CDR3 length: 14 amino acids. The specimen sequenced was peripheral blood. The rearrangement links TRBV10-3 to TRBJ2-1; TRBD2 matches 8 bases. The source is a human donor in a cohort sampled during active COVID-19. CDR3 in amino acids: CAISVGTRFNEQFF. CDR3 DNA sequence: TGTGCCATCAGTGTAGGGACTAGGTTCAATGAGCAGTTCTTC.